The 22 T cell receptor beta chains below all came from one sample that was sequenced in a study of PD-1 blockade in classical Hodgkin lymphoma. The table came from immunoSEQ multiplex PCR; TCRdb's copy has only in-frame clones and leaves some out. The table has 50,000 or so clones, 90% seen once. Time point meaning: cycle 4 day 1 (C4D1), after about 6 weeks of nivolumab. Every patient was affected by relapse after autologous stem cell transplantation, while exposure to brentuximab vedotin was not uniform. Specimen: peripheral blood mononuclear cells (PBMCs), collected before the fourth cycle of nivolumab. Receptors originate from a human donor with classical Hodgkin lymphoma.

The chain recombines TRBV7-6 with TRBJ2-7; 9 nucleotides agree with TRBD2. The V gene end was trimmed by 1 base and the J gene end by 7 bases; junction bases not matched to a gene: 8. The CDR3 is 15 residues long. The germline V gene has CDR1 SGHVS and CDR2 FNYEAQ. In DNA form, the CDR3 reads TGTGCCAGCAGCTTAGTGGATAGCGGGAGTAGTGAGCAGTACTTC. As protein: CASSLVDSGSSEQYF.

The rearrangement uses TRBV28 and TRBJ2-7; TRBD2 agrees at 13 bases. The V and J ends lost 6 bases and 1 base, in that order; junction bases with no gene match: 6. Germline CDR1 reads MDHEN; CDR2 reads SYDVKM. The CDR3 extends over 16 amino acids. The CDR3 spells CASSRGLAGMSYEQYF. DNA for the CDR3: TGTGCCAGCAGCCGGGGACTAGCGGGGATGTCCTACGAGCAGTACTTC.

This rearrangement joins TRBV9 to TRBJ2-7, with 12 bases matching TRBD2. Germline CDR1 is SGDLS and CDR2 is YYNGEE. CDR3 size: 17 residues. Germline trimming cut 0 bases from V and 3 bases from J; bases unmatched to any gene: 7. CDR3 loop: CASSVAGTSGRFYEQYF. For the CDR3, the DNA is TGTGCCAGCAGCGTAGCAGGGACTAGCGGGCGCTTCTACGAGCAGTACTTC.

V and J are TRBV19 and TRBJ1-1, with D tentatively TRBD1 (5 bases). The length of the CDR3 is 16 residues. The V gene lost 4 bases and the J gene lost 1 base, with 16 bases spanning the gap. Germline CDR1 reads LNHDA; CDR2 reads SQIVND (reference sequence). The CDR3 region is CASSTNQVGGNTEAFF. CDR3 sequence (DNA): TGTGCCAGTAGTACCAATCAGGTCGGGGGGAACACTGAAGCTTTCTTT.

The rearrangement uses TRBV19 and TRBJ2-1, with D possibly being TRBD2 (6 bases). The CDR3 consists of 16 residues. Germline-derived CDR1 and CDR2 are LNHDA and SQIVND (reference sequence). V was cut by 4 bases and J by 5 bases, with 18 bases left in between. In DNA form, the CDR3 reads TGTGCCAGTAGTACCAGCGGGCCTGCAAGAGACAATGAGCAGTTCTTC. Translating gives CASSTSGPARDNEQFF. The whole variable domain, filled in from reference TRBV19 and TRBJ2-1, reads DGGITQSPKYLFRKEGQNVTLSCEQNLNHDAMYWYRQDPGQGLRLIYYSQIVNDFQKGDIAEGYSVSREKKESFPLTVTSAQKNPTAFYLCASSTSGPARDNEQFFGPGTRLTVL.

This chain uses TRBV6-5 with TRBJ2-1; D gene unclear. There are 15 residues in the CDR3. CDR1 is MNHEY, CDR2 SVGAGI, per germline. Trimming took 5 bases from V and 0 from J, leaving 11 bases between them. CDR3 nucleotides: TGTGCCAGCAGTACGGACCCCCTCTCCTACAATGAGCAGTTCTTC. Translation: CASSTDPLSYNEQFF.

Only a few counts were recorded for this clone. The V and J genes are TRBV2 and TRBJ1-5, with TRBD1 as a possible D gene (5 bases). Germline V gives CDR1 SNHLY, CDR2 FYNNEI. The ends were cut back, 5 bases at V and 7 bases at J, with 6 bases in the middle. The CDR3 sequence is 11 residues long. The CDR3: CASSTGQPQHF. CDR3 nucleotide sequence: TGTGCCAGCAGTACAGGACAGCCCCAGCATTTT.

V gene TRBV10-3 combines with J gene TRBJ2-5; 8 bases align to TRBD1. J was trimmed by 5 bases and V by 6 bases; bases with no gene match: 8. Germline CDR1 reads ENHRY; CDR2 reads SYGVKD. The CDR3 spans 14 residues. The CDR3 here is CAISQDRGGETQYF. The CDR3 DNA reads TGTGCCATCAGCCAAGACAGGGGTGGTGAGACCCAGTACTTC.

The chain is built from TRBV28 and TRBJ2-3, with D maybe TRBD2 (6 bases). Germline V gene lookup returns CDR1 MDHEN and CDR2 SYDVKM. V lost 5 bases and J 3 bases, leaving 15 bases between the germline ends. CDR3 size: 15 residues. CDR3 sequence reads: CASSQLSGATDTQYF. DNA of the CDR3: TGTGCCAGCAGTCAACTTAGCGGAGCTACAGATACGCAGTATTTT.

This chain joins TRBV25-1 and TRBJ2-7, with D tentatively TRBD1 (5 bases). CDR3 size: 14 residues. Germline assignment: CDR1 MGHDK and CDR2 SYGVNS. V was shortened by 4 bases and J by 2 bases, with 12 bases between the two germline ends. CDR3 amino acids: CASSALETAYEQYF. For the CDR3, the DNA is TGTGCCAGCAGTGCCCTTGAGACAGCCTACGAGCAGTACTTC.

This rearrangement joins TRBV29-1 to TRBJ2-7; D is uncertain. The ends were cut back, 2 bases at V and 0 bases at J, with 5 bases in the middle. Germline-derived CDR1 and CDR2 are SQVTM and ANQGSEA. This CDR3 has 12 residues. CDR3 residues: CSVERSSYEQYF. In DNA form, the CDR3 reads TGCAGCGTTGAAAGAAGCTCCTACGAGCAGTACTTC.

The chain carries TRBV7-3 and TRBJ2-3; a weak D match, TRBD2 (5 bases). Germline loops: CDR1 SGHTA, CDR2 FQGTGA. With 2 bases removed from V and 4 bases from J, the gap between germline ends came to 13 bases. This CDR3 spans 15 amino acids. The CDR3 nucleotides read TGTGCCAGCAGCTTACGGGCGAATAGCGCAGATACGCAGTATTTT. Amino acids: CASSLRANSADTQYF. The full variable domain, its missing parts supplied by reference TRBV7-3 and TRBJ2-3, is GAGVSQTPSNKVTEKGKYVELRCDPISGHTALYWYRQSLGQGPEFLIYFQGTGAADDSGLPNDRFFAVRPEGSVSTLKIQRTERGDSAVYLCASSLRANSADTQYFGPGTRLTVL.

This clone was seen just once. The chain combines TRBV7-2 with TRBJ2-2; D uncertain. Deletions cut 5 bases from V and 1 base from J, with 11 bases between. The germline gives CDR1 SGHTA, CDR2 FQGNSA. The CDR3 consists of 15 residues. As DNA, the CDR3 is TGTGCCAGCAGCCTCGAGGCCCGGAACACCGGGGAGCTGTTTTTT. Translating it yields CASSLEARNTGELFF.

This rearrangement joins TRBV11-2 to TRBJ1-5; TRBD1 might be the D (6 bases). The CDR3 sequence is 17 residues long. With 0 bases removed from V and 2 bases from J, the gap between germline ends came to 14 bases. From germline, CDR1 is SGHAT and CDR2 FQNNGV. In nucleotides, the CDR3 is TGTGCCAGCAGCTTAGATTTTGGCAGGGGAGGCAATCAGCCCCAGCATTTT. Protein sequence: CASSLDFGRGGNQPQHF. Supplemented by reference TRBV11-2 and TRBJ1-5, the full variable domain reads EAGVAQSPRYKIIEKRQSVAFWCNPISGHATLYWYQQILGQGPKLLIQFQNNGVVDDSQLPKDRFSAERLKGVDSTLKIQPAKLEDSAVYLCASSLDFGRGGNQPQHFGDGTRLSIL.

This rearrangement joins TRBV4-1 to TRBJ2-3; D might be TRBD2 (5 bases). The V and J ends lost 3 bases and 11 bases respectively, with 18 bases between them. Germline V CDR1 and CDR2: MGHRA, YSYEKL. CDR3 length: 14 amino acids. CDR3 sequence reads: CASSHADYPPEQYF. The CDR3 nucleotides read TGCGCCAGCAGCCACGCTGACTACCCCCCAGAGCAGTATTTT.

J is TRBJ2-5 and V is TRBV18, with TRBD1 matching over 8 bases. Germline values: CDR1 KGHSH, CDR2 LQKENI. The CDR3 loop spans 13 amino acids. Unmatched junction bases numbered 0, after V lost 3 bases and J lost 3 bases. The CDR3: CASSPGQEETQYF. The CDR3 nucleotides read TGTGCCAGCTCACCGGGACAGGAAGAGACCCAGTACTTC.

The sample holds a few counts of this clone. V gene TRBV6-6 combines with J gene TRBJ1-5; 7 nucleotides match TRBD1. V trimming: 7 bases; J trimming: 6 bases; junction bases outside the gene matches: 6. CDR3 length equals 13 residues. The germline V gene has CDR1 MNHNY and CDR2 SVGAGI (reference sequence). CDR3 residues: CASTTGESQPQHF. CDR3 sequence (DNA): TGTGCCAGCACTACAGGGGAGAGTCAGCCCCAGCATTTT.

The rearrangement joins TRBV15 to TRBJ2-1, with a tentative D call TRBD2 (6 bases). The germline V and J ends were trimmed by 6 bases and 6 bases, with 15 bases remaining between them. The V gene's germline CDR1 is LNHNV and CDR2 YYDKDF (reference sequence). The CDR3 has 14 residues. CDR3 region: CATSPIARGNEQFF. DNA of the CDR3: TGTGCCACCAGTCCCATCGCGCGGGGCAATGAGCAGTTCTTC.

This chain connects TRBV27 to TRBJ2-7, with 7 bases lining up with TRBD2. V shed 3 bases, J shed 4 bases, and the junction held 6 bases outside the gene matches. Germline V gene data show CDR1 as MNHEY and CDR2 as SMNVEV (reference sequence). The CDR3 extends over 14 amino acids. The CDR3 DNA follows: TGTGCCAGCAGTTTTGGACTAGGGCCGTACGAGCAGTACTTC. It specifies CASSFGLGPYEQYF.

This clone was found once. V is TRBV19 and J is TRBJ2-1, with 7 bases aligning to TRBD2. After removal of 0 bases from V and 2 bases from J, the junction contained 10 bases not matched to a gene. The CDR3 totals 18 residues. Germline loops: CDR1 LNHDA, CDR2 SQIVND (reference sequence). The CDR3 protein is CASSIDQRGWPPYNEQFF. The CDR3 DNA is TGTGCCAGTAGTATAGACCAGCGGGGATGGCCCCCCTACAATGAGCAGTTCTTC.

The chain carries TRBV11-3 and TRBJ1-1; 7 nucleotides match TRBD1. CDR1 and CDR2 from the germline V gene are SGHNT and YENEEA. The CDR3 length is 14 residues. V lost 4 bases, J lost 3 bases, and 5 bases stayed unmatched. CDR3 residues: CASSYTGVDTEAFF. CDR3 bases: TGTGCCAGCAGCTATACAGGGGTGGACACTGAAGCTTTCTTT.

The chain is built from TRBV5-4 and TRBJ2-2, with D possibly TRBD1 on 5 matching bases. Looked up from germline, CDR1 is SGHNT and CDR2 is YYREEE (reference sequence). Trimming shortened V by 1 base and J by 4 bases, and 14 bases separated the two germline ends. This CDR3 has 16 residues. DNA for the CDR3: TGTGCCAGCAGCTTGACCTATCAAAGGGGCACCGGGGAGCTGTTTTTT. Translation: CASSLTYQRGTGELFF.